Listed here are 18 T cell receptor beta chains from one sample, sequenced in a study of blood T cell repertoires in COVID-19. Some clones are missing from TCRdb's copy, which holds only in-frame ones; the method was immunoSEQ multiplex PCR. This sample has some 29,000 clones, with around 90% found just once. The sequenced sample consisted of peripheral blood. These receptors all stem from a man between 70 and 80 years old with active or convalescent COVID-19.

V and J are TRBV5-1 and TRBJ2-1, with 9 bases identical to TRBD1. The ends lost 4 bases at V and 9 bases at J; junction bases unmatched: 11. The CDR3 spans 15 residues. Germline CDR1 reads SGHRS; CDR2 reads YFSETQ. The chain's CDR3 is CASSLGTGRGIEQFF. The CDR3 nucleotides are TGCGCCAGCAGCCTCGGGACAGGGAGAGGGATTGAGCAGTTCTTC.

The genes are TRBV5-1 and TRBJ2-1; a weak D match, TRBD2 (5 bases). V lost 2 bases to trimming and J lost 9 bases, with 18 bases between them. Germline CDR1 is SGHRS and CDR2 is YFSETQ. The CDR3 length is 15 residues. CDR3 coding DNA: TGCGCCAGCAGCTTCGGGCGGGTCCGGGCATCTGAGCAGTTCTTC. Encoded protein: CASSFGRVRASEQFF. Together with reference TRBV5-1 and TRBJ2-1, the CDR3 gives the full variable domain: KAGVTQTPRYLIKTRGQQVTLSCSPISGHRSVSWYQQTPGQGLQFLFEYFSETQRNKGNFPGRFSGRQFSNSRSEMNVSTLELGDSALYLCASSFGRVRASEQFFGPGTRLTVL.

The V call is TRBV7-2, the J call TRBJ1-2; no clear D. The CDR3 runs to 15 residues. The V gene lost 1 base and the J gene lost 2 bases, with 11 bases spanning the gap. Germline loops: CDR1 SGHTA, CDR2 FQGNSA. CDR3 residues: CASSLGGGVNYGYTF. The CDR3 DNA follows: TGTGCCAGCAGCTTAGGAGGCGGCGTAAACTATGGCTACACCTTC.

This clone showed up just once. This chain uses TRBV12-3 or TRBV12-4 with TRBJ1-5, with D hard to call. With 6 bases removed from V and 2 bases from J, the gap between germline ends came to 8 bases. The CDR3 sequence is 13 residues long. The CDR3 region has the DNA TGTGCCAGCAGCGGGGATGGCAATCAGCCCCAGCATTTT. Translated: CASSGDGNQPQHF.

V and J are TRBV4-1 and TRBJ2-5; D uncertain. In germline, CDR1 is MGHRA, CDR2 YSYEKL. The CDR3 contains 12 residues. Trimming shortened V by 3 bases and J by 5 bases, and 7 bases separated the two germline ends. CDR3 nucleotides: TGCGCCAGCAGCCATCCCTTTGAGACCCAGTACTTC. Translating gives CASSHPFETQYF.

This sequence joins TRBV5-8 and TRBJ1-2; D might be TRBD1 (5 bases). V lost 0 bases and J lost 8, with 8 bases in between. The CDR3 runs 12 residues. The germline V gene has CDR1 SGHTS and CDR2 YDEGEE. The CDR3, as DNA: TGTGCCAGCAGCTTGGGGGGGGAAGGCTACACCTTC. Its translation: CASSLGGEGYTF.

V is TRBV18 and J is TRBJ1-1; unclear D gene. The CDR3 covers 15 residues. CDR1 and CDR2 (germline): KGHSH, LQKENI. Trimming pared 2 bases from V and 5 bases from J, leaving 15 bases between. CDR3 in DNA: TGTGCCAGCTCACCAGCCCAGAACAGTGGGACTGAAGCTTTCTTT. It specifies CASSPAQNSGTEAFF.

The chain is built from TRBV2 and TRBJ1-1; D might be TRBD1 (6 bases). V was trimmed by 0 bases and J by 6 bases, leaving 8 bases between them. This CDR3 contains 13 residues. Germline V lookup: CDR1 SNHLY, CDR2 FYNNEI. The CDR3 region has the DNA TGTGCCAGCAGTGAAGCGGACAGCCCTGAAGCTTTCTTT. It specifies CASSEADSPEAFF.

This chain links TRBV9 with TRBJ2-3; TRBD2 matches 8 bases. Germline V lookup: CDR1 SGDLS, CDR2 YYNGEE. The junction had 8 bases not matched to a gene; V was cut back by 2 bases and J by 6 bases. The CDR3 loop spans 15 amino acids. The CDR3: CASSVSGAPRDTQYF. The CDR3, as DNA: TGTGCCAGCAGCGTTAGCGGGGCCCCTAGGGATACGCAGTATTTT.

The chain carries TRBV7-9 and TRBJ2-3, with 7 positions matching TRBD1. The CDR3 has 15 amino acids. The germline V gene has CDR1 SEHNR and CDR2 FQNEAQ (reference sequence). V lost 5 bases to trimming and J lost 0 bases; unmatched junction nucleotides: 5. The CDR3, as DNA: TGTGCCAGCAGCCTCTACAGGGGTAGCACAGATACGCAGTATTTT. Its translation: CASSLYRGSTDTQYF.

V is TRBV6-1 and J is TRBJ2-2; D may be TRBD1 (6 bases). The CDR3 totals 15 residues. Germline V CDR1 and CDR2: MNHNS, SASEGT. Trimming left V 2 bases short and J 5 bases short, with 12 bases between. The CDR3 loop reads CASSEIYRVTGELFF. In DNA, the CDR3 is TGTGCCAGCAGTGAAATTTACAGGGTTACCGGGGAGCTGTTTTTT.

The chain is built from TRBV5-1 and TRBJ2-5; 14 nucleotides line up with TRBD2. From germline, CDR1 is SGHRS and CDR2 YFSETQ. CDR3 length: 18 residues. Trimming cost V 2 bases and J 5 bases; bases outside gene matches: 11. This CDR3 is CASSFGPTSGGAGETQYF. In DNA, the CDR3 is TGCGCCAGCAGCTTCGGTCCGACTAGCGGGGGGGCCGGGGAGACCCAGTACTTC. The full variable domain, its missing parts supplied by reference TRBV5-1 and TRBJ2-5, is KAGVTQTPRYLIKTRGQQVTLSCSPISGHRSVSWYQQTPGQGLQFLFEYFSETQRNKGNFPGRFSGRQFSNSRSEMNVSTLELGDSALYLCASSFGPTSGGAGETQYFGPGTRLLVL.

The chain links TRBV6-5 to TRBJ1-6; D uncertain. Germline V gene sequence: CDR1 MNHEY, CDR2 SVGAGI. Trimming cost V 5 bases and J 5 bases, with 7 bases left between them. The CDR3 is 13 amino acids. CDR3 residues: CASSIQNNSPLHF. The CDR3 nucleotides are TGTGCCAGCAGTATCCAGAATAATTCACCCCTCCACTTT.

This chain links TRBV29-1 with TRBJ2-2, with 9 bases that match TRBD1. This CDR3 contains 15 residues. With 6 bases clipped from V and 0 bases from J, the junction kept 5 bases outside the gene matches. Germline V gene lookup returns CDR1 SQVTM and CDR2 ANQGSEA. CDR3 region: CSVLRTGANTGELFF. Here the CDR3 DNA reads TGCAGCGTCCTGCGGACAGGGGCGAACACCGGGGAGCTGTTTTTT.

The chain's CDR3 is CASSYSRRYEQFF. The CDR3 DNA is TGTGCCAGCAGTTACAGCCGCCGCTATGAGCAGTTCTTC. The genes are TRBV6-5 and TRBJ2-1, with no clear D. V lost 2 bases and J lost 8, with 10 bases in between. CDR3 size: 13 residues. Germline loops: CDR1 MNHEY, CDR2 SVGAGI.

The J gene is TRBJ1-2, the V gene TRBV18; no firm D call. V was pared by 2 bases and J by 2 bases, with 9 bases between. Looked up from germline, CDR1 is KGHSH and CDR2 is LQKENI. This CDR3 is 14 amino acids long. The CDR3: CASSPKNKNYGYTF. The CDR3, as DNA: TGTGCCAGCTCACCAAAGAACAAGAACTATGGCTACACCTTC.

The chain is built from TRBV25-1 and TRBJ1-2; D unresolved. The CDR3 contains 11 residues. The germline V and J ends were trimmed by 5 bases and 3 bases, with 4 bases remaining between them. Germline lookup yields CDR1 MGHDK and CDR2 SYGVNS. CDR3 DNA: TGTGCCAGCAGTCCCGACTATGGCTACACCTTC. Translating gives CASSPDYGYTF.

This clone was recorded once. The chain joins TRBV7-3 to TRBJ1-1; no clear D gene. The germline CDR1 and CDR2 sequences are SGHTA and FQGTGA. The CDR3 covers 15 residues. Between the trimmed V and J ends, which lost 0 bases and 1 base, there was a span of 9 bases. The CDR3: CASSLTSAGNTEAFF. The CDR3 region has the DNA TGTGCCAGCAGCTTAACGTCTGCAGGGAACACTGAAGCTTTCTTT.